These 20 T cell receptor beta chains came from one sample sequenced in a study of vaccination and CD4 T cells after COVID-19. Specified treatment: roughly 10-day PBMC culture with coronavirus spike peptide pools or control peptides (ViraFEST assay). Sequence data for DNA of cultured CD4+ T cells were generated by the Oncomine TCR Beta short-read assay. Via MiXCR, TCRdb re-called the PCR reads, giving one row per CDR3 protein. This sample has 25,000 to 30,000 distinct CDR3 sequences, with around half found just once. For these receptors, no antigen is known. Sample: CD4+ T cells from blood, cultured in vitro, taken before SARS-CoV-2 vaccination. The receptors derive from a human donor who received a COVID-19 vaccine.

The chain joins TRBV6-1 to TRBJ1-2, with 7 bases aligning to TRBD1. The germline V gene encodes CDR1 MNHNS and CDR2 SASEGT. The CDR3 is 17 residues long. The ends lost 7 bases at V and 3 bases at J; junction bases unmatched: 17. The CDR3: CASIPRAPRQGDYGYTF. DNA for the CDR3: TGTGCCAGCATCCCCCGGGCACCGAGACAGGGAGACTATGGCTACACCTTC.

The chain combines TRBV6-1 with TRBJ1-1, with D hard to call. V was pared by 7 bases and J by 6 bases, with 18 bases between. Germline-derived CDR1 and CDR2 are MNHNS and SASEGT. The CDR3 is 14 residues long. The CDR3 loop reads CASTPPGGVPEAFF. In DNA, the CDR3 is TGTGCCAGCACTCCCCCGGGCGGGGTGCCTGAAGCTTTCTTT.

V is TRBV6-1 and J is TRBJ2-2; no firm D call. The CDR3 has 12 amino acids. Germline V gene sequence: CDR1 MNHNS, CDR2 SASEGT. Trimming removed 7 bases at V and 4 bases at J, with 7 bases between. The DNA for the CDR3 is TGTGCCAGCAACGTAGGCACCGGGGAGCTGTTTTTT. Protein: CASNVGTGELFF.

The rearrangement links TRBV24-1 to TRBJ1-6, with TRBD1 as a possible D gene (6 bases). Germline V gene lookup returns CDR1 KGHDR and CDR2 SFDVKD. The CDR3 is made up of 17 amino acids. V was clipped by 1 base and J by 4 bases, with 13 bases between them. The CDR3 here is CATSDFSDSVYNSPLHF. In DNA, the CDR3 is TGTGCCACCAGTGATTTTTCGGACAGCGTTTATAATTCACCCCTCCACTTT.

This clonotype was observed a few times. The CDR3 bases are TGTGCCAGTACATCGGGACAGGGGTCAACGGCCCTCCACTTT. Translation: CASTSGQGSTALHF. This chain joins TRBV30 and TRBJ1-6, with 10 bases fitting TRBD1. The CDR3 is 14 residues long. In germline, CDR1 is GTSNPN, CDR2 SVGIG (reference sequence). V shed 8 bases, J shed 14 bases, and the junction held 15 bases outside the gene matches.

The V gene is TRBV7-2, the J gene TRBJ1-5; D unresolved. Trimming took off 1 base at V and 0 bases at J, with 10 bases between the two ends. The CDR3 runs to 16 residues. Germline V lookup: CDR1 SGHTA, CDR2 FQGNSA. DNA of the CDR3: TGTGCCAGCAGCTTAGTGGGAGACTATAGCAATCAGCCCCAGCATTTT. This codes for CASSLVGDYSNQPQHF. Full variable domain (outside the CDR3, taken from reference TRBV7-2 and TRBJ1-5): GAGVSQSPSNKVTEKGKDVELRCDPISGHTALYWYRQSLGQGLEFLIYFQGNSAPDKSGLPSDRFSAERTGGSVSTLTIQRTQQEDSAVYLCASSLVGDYSNQPQHFGDGTRLSIL.

This clonotype came up a few times. The rearrangement links TRBV2 to TRBJ2-5; 7 bases align to TRBD1. The germline V gene encodes CDR1 SNHLY and CDR2 FYNNEI. J gave up 5 bases and V 7 bases, and 10 bases lay outside the gene matches. CDR3 length: 14 amino acids. CDR3 nucleotide sequence: TGTGCCAGCATCCAAATGAGGGGGCTGGAGACCCAGTACTTC. Protein product: CASIQMRGLETQYF. The full variable domain, rest sourced from reference TRBV2 and TRBJ2-5, is EPEVTQTPSHQVTQMGQEVILRCVPISNHLYFYWYRQILGQKVEFLVSFYNNEISEKSEIFDDQFSVERPDGSNFTLKIRSTKLEDSAMYFCASIQMRGLETQYFGPGTRLLVL.

This chain links TRBV11-2 with TRBJ2-5, with D possibly TRBD2 on 5 matching bases. Germline V gives CDR1 SGHAT, CDR2 FQNNGV. Trimming cost V 1 base and J 5 bases, with 11 bases left between them. The CDR3 loop spans 14 amino acids. The CDR3 spells CASSLVSPGETQYF. CDR3 DNA sequence: TGTGCCAGCAGCTTAGTCTCCCCGGGGGAGACCCAGTACTTC.

This rearrangement joins TRBV27 to TRBJ1-1; 9 bases fit TRBD1. There are 15 residues in the CDR3. Trimming cost V 3 bases and J 3 bases; bases outside gene matches: 5. Germline lookup yields CDR1 MNHEY and CDR2 SMNVEV (reference sequence). CDR3 DNA sequence: TGTGCCAGCAGTTTGGAGACAGGGGGGTACACTGAAGCTTTCTTT. It codes for CASSLETGGYTEAFF.

CDR3 region: CASSEALRGRRPTPLHF. The CDR3 DNA sequence: TGTGCCAGCAGTGAAGCGCTTAGGGGACGAAGACCCACACCCCTCCACTTT. The chain recombines TRBV2 with TRBJ1-6, with D possibly being TRBD1 (5 bases). This CDR3 is 17 amino acids long. Deletions cut 0 bases from V and 11 bases from J, with 20 bases between. The V gene's germline CDR1 is SNHLY and CDR2 FYNNEI. Supplemented by reference TRBV2 and TRBJ1-6, the full variable domain reads EPEVTQTPSHQVTQMGQEVILRCVPISNHLYFYWYRQILGQKVEFLVSFYNNEISEKSEIFDDQFSVERPDGSNFTLKIRSTKLEDSAMYFCASSEALRGRRPTPLHFGNGTRLTVT.

This clonotype has just a few counts. The genes are TRBV11-2 and TRBJ2-2, with a weak D call TRBD1 (5 bases). Trimming took 1 base from V and 6 from J, leaving 9 bases between them. CDR1 is SGHAT, CDR2 FQNNGV, per germline. The CDR3 loop spans 14 amino acids. This chain's CDR3 is CASSLVRGPGELFF. In DNA form, the CDR3 reads TGTGCCAGCAGCTTAGTAAGGGGTCCCGGGGAGCTGTTTTTT.

The chain links TRBV11-2 to TRBJ2-5; D ambiguous. Trimming cost V 1 base and J 9 bases, with 12 bases left between them. Per the germline V gene, CDR1 is SGHAT and CDR2 is FQNNGV. CDR3 length: 13 amino acids. The CDR3 coding sequence is TGTGCCAGCAGCTTAGGAGTGTTACGGCCCCAGTACTTC. Protein product: CASSLGVLRPQYF. Drawing the rest from reference TRBV11-2 and TRBJ2-5, the complete variable domain is EAGVAQSPRYKIIEKRQSVAFWCNPISGHATLYWYQQILGQGPKLLIQFQNNGVVDDSQLPKDRFSAERLKGVDSTLKIQPAKLEDSAVYLCASSLGVLRPQYFGPGTRLLVL.

This clonotype was observed a few times. The V call is TRBV29-1, the J call TRBJ2-3; TRBD1 matches 8 bases. This CDR3 is built from 13 residues. Trimming took 7 bases from V and 5 from J; bases not matched to a gene: 8. Germline V gives CDR1 SQVTM, CDR2 ANQGSEA. The CDR3 coding sequence is TGCAGCGCCCCCAGGGGGCTGGGAGATACGCAGTATTTT. It codes for CSAPRGLGDTQYF.

The chain joins TRBV6-5 to TRBJ1-1, with TRBD1 as a possible D gene (5 bases). The V end lost 0 bases, the J end lost 2 bases, and 10 bases lay between the germline ends. Germline V gene data show CDR1 as MNHEY and CDR2 as SVGAGI. This CDR3 contains 15 residues. CDR3 loop: CASSYSTAINTEAFF. CDR3 nucleotide sequence: TGTGCCAGCAGTTACTCGACAGCCATAAACACTGAAGCTTTCTTT.

The chain has TRBV7-9 and TRBJ2-5; TRBD1 matches 9 bases. Per germline, CDR1 SEHNR and CDR2 FQNEAQ (reference sequence). The CDR3 consists of 17 residues. V shed 1 base, J shed 0 bases, and the junction held 6 bases outside the gene matches. The CDR3 DNA follows: TGTGCCAGCAGCTTAGGGACAGGGGTTCCGTACCAAGAGACCCAGTACTTC. The encoded protein is CASSLGTGVPYQETQYF. The variable domain in full, with the rest retrieved from reference TRBV7-9 and TRBJ2-5, is DTGVSQNPRHKITKRGQNVTFRCDPISEHNRLYWYRQTLGQGPEFLTYFQNEAQLEKSRLLSDRFSAERPKGSFSTLEIQRTEQGDSAMYLCASSLGTGVPYQETQYFGPGTRLLVL.

The chain has TRBV12-5 and TRBJ2-5; TRBD1 matches 8 bases. This CDR3 is 17 amino acids long. Germline lookup yields CDR1 LGHNT and CDR2 FRNRAP. J was trimmed by 2 bases and V by 0 bases; bases with no gene match: 8. In DNA, the CDR3 is TGTGCTAGTGGTTTGGTATTCGGACAGGGAGGACAAGAGACCCAGTACTTC. Translation gives CASGLVFGQGGQETQYF. Complete variable domain (other parts from reference TRBV12-5 and TRBJ2-5): DARVTQTPRHKVTEMGQEVTMRCQPILGHNTVFWYRQTMMQGLELLAYFRNRAPLDDSGMPKDRFSAEMPDATLATLKIQPSEPRDSAVYFCASGLVFGQGGQETQYFGPGTRLLVL.

V and J are TRBV15 and TRBJ1-1; weak D call: TRBD1 (5 bases). CDR3 size: 15 residues. Per germline, CDR1 LNHNV and CDR2 YYDKDF (reference sequence). Trimming pared 1 base from V and 0 bases from J, leaving 9 bases between. Here the CDR3 reads CATSRVTDMNTEAFF. DNA of the CDR3: TGTGCCACCAGCAGAGTGACAGACATGAACACTGAAGCTTTCTTT.

The chain employs TRBV24-1 and TRBJ1-5; maybe TRBD1 (6 bases). CDR1 and CDR2 from the germline V gene are KGHDR and SFDVKD. The CDR3 has 16 amino acids. V was cut by 2 bases and J by 3 bases, with 13 bases left in between. The CDR3 DNA is TGTGCCACCAGTGATTCGACAGGTGTCAACAATCAGCCCCAGCATTTT. It translates to CATSDSTGVNNQPQHF.

V and J are TRBV24-1 and TRBJ1-5; tentatively, D is TRBD1 (5 bases). Germline CDR1 and CDR2: KGHDR and SFDVKD. The CDR3 contains 12 residues. Trimming took 7 bases from V and 6 from J, leaving 9 bases between them. CDR3 amino acids: CATSREGQPQHF. CDR3 DNA: TGTGCCACCAGCAGGGAAGGTCAGCCCCAGCATTTT.

Written as DNA, the CDR3 is TGTGCCAGCAGCTTGACTCGAGCCGAGCAGTACTTC. This codes for CASSLTRAEQYF. The rearrangement joins TRBV7-9 to TRBJ2-7; no clear D. The CDR3 totals 12 residues. Germline CDR1 reads SEHNR; CDR2 reads FQNEAQ (reference sequence). V was trimmed by 3 bases and J by 6 bases, leaving 9 bases between them.